This entry lists 5 T cell receptor beta chains sequenced from one sample in a study of blood T cells in healthy people across ages. Primed by a sample-barcoded 5' primer and a J-beta primer mix, a second PCR proceeded for about 6 to 12 cycles. Via MiXCR, TCRdb re-called the 5' RACE reads, giving one row per CDR3 protein. The data contain about 680,000 distinct CDR3 sequences, approximately 49% of them singletons. The specimen sequenced was blood. Every receptor here comes from a woman aged 55-69 years in good health.

The rearrangement uses TRBV20-1 and TRBJ2-3; 15 positions match TRBD2. The CDR3 has 16 amino acids. From germline, CDR1 is DFQATT and CDR2 SNEGSKA (reference sequence). The trim removed 3 bases at V and 6 bases at J, leaving 7 bases unmatched. The CDR3 nucleotides are TGCAGTGCTAGTCCCGGACTAGCGGGAGGGATGGATACGCAGTATTTT. This encodes CSASPGLAGGMDTQYF.

This clonotype was picked up a small number of times. V is TRBV29-1 and J is TRBJ2-7, with D possibly matching TRBD1 (6 bases). The CDR3 length is 13 residues. Looked up from germline, CDR1 is SQVTM and CDR2 is ANQGSEA. V was shortened by 6 bases and J by 0 bases, with 12 bases between the two germline ends. The CDR3 sequence is CSVTTGNSYEQYF. The CDR3 nucleotides are TGCAGCGTCACCACAGGGAACTCCTACGAGCAGTACTTC.

V is TRBV6-5 and J is TRBJ2-7; D gene uncertain. Germline CDR1 reads MNHEY; CDR2 reads SVGAGI. The CDR3 runs 12 residues. V lost 0 bases and J lost 6, with 6 bases in between. This CDR3 reads CASSYSKSEQYF. In DNA, the CDR3 is TGTGCCAGCAGTTACTCGAAGAGCGAGCAGTACTTC.

This clonotype has only a few counts. This chain joins TRBV20-1 and TRBJ2-7; 13 bases fit TRBD2. CDR3 length: 18 amino acids. V dropped 0 bases and J dropped 1; count of bases not matched to a gene: 9. In germline, CDR1 is DFQATT, CDR2 SNEGSKA (reference sequence). DNA for the CDR3: TGCAGTGCTAGAGATCTTCGACTAGCGGGAGGTTCGTCCTACGAGCAGTACTTC. Encoded protein: CSARDLRLAGGSSYEQYF.

V and J are TRBV20-1 and TRBJ2-5; D unresolved. Gene TRBJ2-7 matches the end of the DNA better, so the J call may be wrong. This CDR3 has 14 residues. Per germline, CDR1 DFQATT and CDR2 SNEGSKA (reference sequence). The CDR3, as DNA: TGCAGTGCTAGAGTTTTGGGCCCCATCTACGAGCAGTACTTC. Amino acids: CSARVLGPIYEQYF.